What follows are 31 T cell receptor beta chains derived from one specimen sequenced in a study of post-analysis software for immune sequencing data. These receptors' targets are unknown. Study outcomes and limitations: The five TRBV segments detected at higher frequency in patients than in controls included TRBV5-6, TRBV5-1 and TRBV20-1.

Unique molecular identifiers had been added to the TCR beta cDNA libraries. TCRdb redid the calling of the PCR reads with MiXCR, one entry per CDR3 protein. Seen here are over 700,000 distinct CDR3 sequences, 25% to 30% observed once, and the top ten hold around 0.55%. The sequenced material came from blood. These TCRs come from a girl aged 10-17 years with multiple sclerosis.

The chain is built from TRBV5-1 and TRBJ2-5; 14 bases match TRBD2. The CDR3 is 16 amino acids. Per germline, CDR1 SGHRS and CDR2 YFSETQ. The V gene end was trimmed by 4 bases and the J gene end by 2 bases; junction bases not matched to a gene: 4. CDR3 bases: TGCGCCAGCAGCGCGGGACTAGCGGGGGTACAAGAGACCCAGTACTTC. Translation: CASSAGLAGVQETQYF.

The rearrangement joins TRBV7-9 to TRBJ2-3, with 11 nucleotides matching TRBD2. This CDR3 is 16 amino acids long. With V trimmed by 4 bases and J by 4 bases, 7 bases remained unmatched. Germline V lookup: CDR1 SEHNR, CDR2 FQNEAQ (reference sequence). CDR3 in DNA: TGTGCCAGCAGCTCCAGACTAGCGGGAACCCCAGATACGCAGTATTTT. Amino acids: CASSSRLAGTPDTQYF.

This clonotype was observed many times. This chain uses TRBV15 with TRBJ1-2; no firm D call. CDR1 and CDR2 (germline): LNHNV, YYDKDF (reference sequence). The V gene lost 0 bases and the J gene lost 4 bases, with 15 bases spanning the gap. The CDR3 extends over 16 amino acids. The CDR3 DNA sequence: TGTGCCACCAGCAGAGACGGCACCCGGCGGGGCTATGGCTACACCTTC. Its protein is CATSRDGTRRGYGYTF.

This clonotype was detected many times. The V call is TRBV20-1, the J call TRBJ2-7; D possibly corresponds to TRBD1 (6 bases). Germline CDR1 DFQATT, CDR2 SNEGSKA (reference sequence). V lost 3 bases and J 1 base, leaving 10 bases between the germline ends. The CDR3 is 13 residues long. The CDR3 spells CSASSDSSYEQYF. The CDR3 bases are TGCAGTGCTAGTTCGGACAGTTCCTACGAGCAGTACTTC.

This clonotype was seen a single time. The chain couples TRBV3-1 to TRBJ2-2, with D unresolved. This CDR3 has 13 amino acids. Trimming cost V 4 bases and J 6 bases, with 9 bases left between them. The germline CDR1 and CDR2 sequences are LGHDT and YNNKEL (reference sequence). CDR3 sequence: CASSPFEAGELFF. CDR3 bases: TGTGCCAGCAGCCCCTTTGAGGCCGGGGAGCTGTTTTTT.

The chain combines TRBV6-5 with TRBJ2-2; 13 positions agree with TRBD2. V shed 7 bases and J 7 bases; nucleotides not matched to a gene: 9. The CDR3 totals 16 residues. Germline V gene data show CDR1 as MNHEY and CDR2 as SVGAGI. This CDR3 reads CASTHRLAGGGGELFF. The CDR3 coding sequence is TGTGCCAGCACCCATAGACTAGCGGGAGGCGGCGGGGAGCTGTTTTTT.

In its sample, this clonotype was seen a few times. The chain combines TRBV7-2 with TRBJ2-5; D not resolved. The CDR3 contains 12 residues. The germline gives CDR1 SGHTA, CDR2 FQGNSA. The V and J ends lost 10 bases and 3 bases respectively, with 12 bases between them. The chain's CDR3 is CATGLQEETQYF. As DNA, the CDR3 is TGTGCCACCGGTCTGCAGGAAGAGACCCAGTACTTC. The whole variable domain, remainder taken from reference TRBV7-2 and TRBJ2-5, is GAGVSQSPSNKVTEKGKDVELRCDPISGHTALYWYRQSLGQGLEFLIYFQGNSAPDKSGLPSDRFSAERTGGSVSTLTIQRTQQEDSAVYLCATGLQEETQYFGPGTRLLVL.

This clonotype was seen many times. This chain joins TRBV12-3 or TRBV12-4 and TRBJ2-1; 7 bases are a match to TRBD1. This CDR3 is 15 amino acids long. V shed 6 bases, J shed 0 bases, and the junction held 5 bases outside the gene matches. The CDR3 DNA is TGTGCCAGCAGATATACAGGGGCCTCCTACAATGAGCAGTTCTTC. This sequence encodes CASRYTGASYNEQFF.

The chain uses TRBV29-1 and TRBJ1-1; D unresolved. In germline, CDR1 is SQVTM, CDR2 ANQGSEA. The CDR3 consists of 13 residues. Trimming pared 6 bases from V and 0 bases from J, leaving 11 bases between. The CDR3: CSVRSTVNTEAFF. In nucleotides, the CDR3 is TGCAGCGTGCGCTCGACGGTGAACACTGAAGCTTTCTTT.

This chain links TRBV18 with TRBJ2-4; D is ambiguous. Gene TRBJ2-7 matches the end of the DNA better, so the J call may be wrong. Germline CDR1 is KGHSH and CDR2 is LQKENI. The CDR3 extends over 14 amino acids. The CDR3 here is CASSPGVQKAEQYF. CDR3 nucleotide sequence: TGTGCCAGCTCACCAGGGGTACAGAAGGCCGAGCAGTACTTC.

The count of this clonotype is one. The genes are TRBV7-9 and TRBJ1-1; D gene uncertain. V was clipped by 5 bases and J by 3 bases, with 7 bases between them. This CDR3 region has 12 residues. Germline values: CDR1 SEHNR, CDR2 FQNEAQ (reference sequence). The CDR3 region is CASSPSYTEAFF. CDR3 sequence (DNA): TGTGCCAGCAGCCCCTCGTACACTGAAGCTTTCTTT.

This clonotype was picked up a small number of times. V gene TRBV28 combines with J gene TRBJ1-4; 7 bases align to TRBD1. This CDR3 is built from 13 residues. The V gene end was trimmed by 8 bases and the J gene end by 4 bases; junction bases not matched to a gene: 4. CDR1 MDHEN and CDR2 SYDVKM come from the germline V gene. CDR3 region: CASETGINEKLFF. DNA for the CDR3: TGTGCCAGCGAGACAGGGATTAATGAAAAACTGTTTTTT.

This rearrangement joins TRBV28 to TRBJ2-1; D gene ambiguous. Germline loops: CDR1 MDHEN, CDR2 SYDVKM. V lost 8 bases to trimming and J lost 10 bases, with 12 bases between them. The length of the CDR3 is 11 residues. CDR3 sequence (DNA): TGTGCCAGCGGGGTTCTGTTGGAGCAGTTCTTC. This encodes CASGVLLEQFF.

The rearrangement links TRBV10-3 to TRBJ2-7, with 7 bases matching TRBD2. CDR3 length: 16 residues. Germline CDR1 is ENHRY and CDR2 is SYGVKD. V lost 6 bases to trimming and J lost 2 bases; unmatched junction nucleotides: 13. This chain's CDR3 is CAISGGLGRPPYEQYF. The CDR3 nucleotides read TGTGCCATCAGCGGGGGGTTAGGGAGGCCCCCCTACGAGCAGTACTTC.

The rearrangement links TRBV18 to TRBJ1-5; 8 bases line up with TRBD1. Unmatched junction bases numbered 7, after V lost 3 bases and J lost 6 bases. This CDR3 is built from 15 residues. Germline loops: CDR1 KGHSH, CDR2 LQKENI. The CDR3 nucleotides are TGTGCCAGCTCACCGACAGGACAGGGTGGTCAGCCCCAGCATTTT. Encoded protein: CASSPTGQGGQPQHF. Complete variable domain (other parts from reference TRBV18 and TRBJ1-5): NAGVMQNPRHLVRRRGQEARLRCSPMKGHSHVYWYRQLPEEGLKFMVYLQKENIIDESGMPKERFSAEFPKEGPSILRIQQVVRGDSAAYFCASSPTGQGGQPQHFGDGTRLSIL.

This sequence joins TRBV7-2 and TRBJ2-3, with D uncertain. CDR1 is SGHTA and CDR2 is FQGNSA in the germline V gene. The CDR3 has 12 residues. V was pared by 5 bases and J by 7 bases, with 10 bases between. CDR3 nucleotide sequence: TGTGCCAGCAGCAACGCCAGAAATACGCAGTATTTT. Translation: CASSNARNTQYF.

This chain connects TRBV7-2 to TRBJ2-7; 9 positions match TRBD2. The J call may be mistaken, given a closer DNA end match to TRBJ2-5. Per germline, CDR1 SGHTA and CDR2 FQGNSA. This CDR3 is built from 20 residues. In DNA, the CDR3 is TGTGCCAGCAGCTTAGGGGATGGCGGGAGGGCCTCATACCTAAAAGAGACCCAGTACTTC. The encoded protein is CASSLGDGGRASYLKETQYF.

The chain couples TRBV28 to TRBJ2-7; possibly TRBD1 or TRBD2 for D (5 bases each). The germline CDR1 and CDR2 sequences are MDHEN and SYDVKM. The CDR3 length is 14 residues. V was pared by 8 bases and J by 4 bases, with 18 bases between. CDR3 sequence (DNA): TGTGCCAGCGTCACCGGGACGGAAAGGTACGAGCAGTACTTC. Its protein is CASVTGTERYEQYF.

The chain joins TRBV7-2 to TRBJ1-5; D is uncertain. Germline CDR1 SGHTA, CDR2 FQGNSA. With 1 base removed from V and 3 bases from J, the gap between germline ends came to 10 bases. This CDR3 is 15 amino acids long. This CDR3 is CASSLEAGHNQPQHF. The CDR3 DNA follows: TGTGCCAGCAGCTTAGAGGCAGGCCACAATCAGCCCCAGCATTTT.

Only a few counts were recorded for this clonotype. The CDR3 loop is CASSQEDRTEAFF. The CDR3 coding sequence is TGTGCCAGCAGCCAAGAGGATAGAACTGAAGCTTTCTTT. J is TRBJ1-1 and V is TRBV3-1; D is ambiguous. V lost 0 bases, J lost 5 bases, and 7 bases lay in between. The V gene's germline CDR1 is LGHDT and CDR2 YNNKEL (reference sequence). The CDR3 has 13 residues.

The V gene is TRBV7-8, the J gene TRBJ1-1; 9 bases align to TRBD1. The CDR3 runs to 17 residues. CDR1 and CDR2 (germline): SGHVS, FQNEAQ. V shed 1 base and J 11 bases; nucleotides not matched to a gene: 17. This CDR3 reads CASSLEREQGAVLGAFF. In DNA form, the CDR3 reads TGTGCCAGCAGCTTAGAACGCGAACAGGGGGCTGTCCTCGGGGCTTTCTTT. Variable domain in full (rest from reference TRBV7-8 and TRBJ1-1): GAGVSQSPRYKVAKRGQDVALRCDPISGHVSLFWYQQALGQGPEFLTYFQNEAQLDKSGLPSDRFFAERPEGSVSTLKIQRTQQEDSAVYLCASSLEREQGAVLGAFFGQGTRLTVV.

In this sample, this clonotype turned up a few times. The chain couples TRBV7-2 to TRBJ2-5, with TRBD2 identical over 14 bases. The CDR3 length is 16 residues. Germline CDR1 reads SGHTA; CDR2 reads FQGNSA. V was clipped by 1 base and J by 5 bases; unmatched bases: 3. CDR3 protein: CASSLGTSGRSETQYF. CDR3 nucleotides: TGTGCCAGCAGCTTAGGGACTAGCGGGAGGTCGGAGACCCAGTACTTC.

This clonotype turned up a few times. CDR3 nucleotide sequence: TGTGCCAGCAGCCAAGACTGGGGGGGAAACTATGGCTACACCTTC. Translated, it gives CASSQDWGGNYGYTF. The rearrangement joins TRBV6-1 to TRBJ1-2; D is perhaps TRBD1 (5 bases). This CDR3 has 15 residues. Trimming stripped 6 bases from V and 2 bases from J, with 16 bases between. Germline V gives CDR1 MNHNS, CDR2 SASEGT.

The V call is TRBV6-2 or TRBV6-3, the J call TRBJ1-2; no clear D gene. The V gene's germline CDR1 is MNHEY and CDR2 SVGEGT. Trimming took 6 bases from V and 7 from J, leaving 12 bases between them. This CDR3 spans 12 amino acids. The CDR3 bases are TGTGCCAGCAGGACCGGAGGTACTGGCTACACCTTC. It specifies CASRTGGTGYTF.

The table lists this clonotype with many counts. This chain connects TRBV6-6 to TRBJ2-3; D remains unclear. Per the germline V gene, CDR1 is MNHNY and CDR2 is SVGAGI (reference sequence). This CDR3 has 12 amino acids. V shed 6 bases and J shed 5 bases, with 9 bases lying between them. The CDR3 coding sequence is TGTGCCAGCAGCCGAACTGGAGATACGCAGTATTTT. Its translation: CASSRTGDTQYF.

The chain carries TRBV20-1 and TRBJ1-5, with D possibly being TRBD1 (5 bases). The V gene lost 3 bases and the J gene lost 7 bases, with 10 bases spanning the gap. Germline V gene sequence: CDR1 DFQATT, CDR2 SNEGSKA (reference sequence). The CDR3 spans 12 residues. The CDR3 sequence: CSARRGGQPQHF. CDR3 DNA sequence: TGCAGTGCTAGGAGGGGCGGGCAGCCCCAGCATTTT.

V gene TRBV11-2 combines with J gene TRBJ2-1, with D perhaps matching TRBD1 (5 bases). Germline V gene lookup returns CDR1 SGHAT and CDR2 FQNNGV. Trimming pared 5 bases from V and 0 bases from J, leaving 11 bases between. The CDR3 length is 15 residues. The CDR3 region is CASSGWGSSYNEQFF. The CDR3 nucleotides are TGTGCCAGCAGCGGTTGGGGCAGCTCCTACAATGAGCAGTTCTTC.

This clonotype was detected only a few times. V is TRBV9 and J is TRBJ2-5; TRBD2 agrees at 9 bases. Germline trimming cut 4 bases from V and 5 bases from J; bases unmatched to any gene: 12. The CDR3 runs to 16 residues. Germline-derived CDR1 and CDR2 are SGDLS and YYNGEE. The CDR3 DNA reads TGTGCCAGCAGCTCCCTCGGCGGGAGGGCCGGGGAGACCCAGTACTTC. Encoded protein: CASSSLGGRAGETQYF.

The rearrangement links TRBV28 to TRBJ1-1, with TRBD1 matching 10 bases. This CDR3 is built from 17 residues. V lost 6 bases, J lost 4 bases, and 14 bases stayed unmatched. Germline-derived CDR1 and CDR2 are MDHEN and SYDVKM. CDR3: CASSSGTGASARTEAFF. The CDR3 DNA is TGTGCCAGCAGCTCCGGGACAGGGGCCTCCGCGCGCACTGAAGCTTTCTTT. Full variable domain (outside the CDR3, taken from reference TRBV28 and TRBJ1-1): DVKVTQSSRYLVKRTGEKVFLECVQDMDHENMFWYRQDPGLGLRLIYFSYDVKMKEKGDIPEGYSVSREKKERFSLILESASTNQTSMYLCASSSGTGASARTEAFFGQGTRLTVV.

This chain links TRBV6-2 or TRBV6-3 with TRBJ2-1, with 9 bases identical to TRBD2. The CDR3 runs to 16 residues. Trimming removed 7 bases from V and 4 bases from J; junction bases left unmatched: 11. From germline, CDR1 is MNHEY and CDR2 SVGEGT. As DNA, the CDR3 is TGTGCCAGCACCCTCAGAGGACTAGCGCCTTACAATGAGCAGTTCTTC. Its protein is CASTLRGLAPYNEQFF.

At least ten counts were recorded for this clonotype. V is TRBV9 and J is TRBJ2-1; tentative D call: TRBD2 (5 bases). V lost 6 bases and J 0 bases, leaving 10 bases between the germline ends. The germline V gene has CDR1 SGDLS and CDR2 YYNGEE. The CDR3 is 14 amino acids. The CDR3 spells CASTRVDSYNEQFF. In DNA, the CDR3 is TGTGCCAGCACGCGGGTAGACTCCTACAATGAGCAGTTCTTC.